The clone carrying this TCR beta chain was observed many times. The antigen is not known. Diagnoses rested on clinical symptoms, serum thyroxine and TRAb, thyroid ultrasound and orbital computed tomography. This entry comes from a study of T cells in Graves' hyperthyroidism and ophthalmopathy. Study results and caveats: The model foresaw ophthalmopathy a median about 6.1 months prior to onset.

Amplification targeted TCR beta CDR3 regions from RNA transcripts. The TCR CDR3 first-round RT-PCR relied on the HTBI primer set. TCRdb redid the calling of the multiplex PCR reads with MiXCR, one entry per CDR3 protein. The profile shows 550,000 to 700,000 distinct CDR3 sequences, 40% to 55% of them singletons. The CDR3 runs to 14 residues. In germline, CDR1 is SGHKS, CDR2 YYEKEE (reference sequence). V was shortened by 2 bases and J by 4 bases, with 9 bases between the two germline ends. This TCR came from an adult woman with Graves' disease, either hyperthyroidism or ophthalmopathy (not recorded which). The chain couples TRBV5-5 to TRBJ1-4, with D maybe TRBD1 (5 bases). The sample consisted of peripheral blood or thyroid tissue (not recorded which). CDR3 sequence: CASSFVGGNEKLFF. DNA for the CDR3: TGTGCCAGCAGCTTTGTCGGGGGTAATGAAAAACTGTTTTTT.